This T cell receptor (beta chain) was retrieved from a study of blood T cell repertoires in COVID-19 (dated by TCRdb to about 2020). General notes on the study: Collaborator samples came from the United States, Italy and Spain and covered acute and convalescent phases of COVID-19. The prospective study material was composed of cDNA or gDNA derived from T cells, B-cell-depleted T cells, or PBMCs. The dataset comprised deeply sampled blood TCRbeta repertoires from subjects exposed to, actively infected with, or recovered from COVID-19. The repertoires were made available in a free public database intended to serve as a resource for research on the immune response to SARS-CoV-2. Samples came from the ongoing ImmuneRACE study (first 160 participants) plus 1,254 subjects from 6 global collaborators. The sample metadata nearly always contained a de-identified subject ID, COVID-19 status, age in years and sex. HLA class I and class II types, where available, came from metadata supplied by the sample provider rather than from assay-based typing.

For CDR1 and CDR2, the germline V gene lists MDHEN and SYDVKM. For this chain, trimming is 3 bases at the V end and 2 bases at the J end, and the number of junction bases without a gene match is 7. The CDR3 goes from the cysteine to the phenylalanine over 15 residues. The DNA shown is the 45-base CDR3, in frame from base 1. The immunoSEQ Assay, a bias-controlled multiplex PCR, was used to amplify TCRbeta CDR3 regions from genomic DNA. On the authors' methods: Nucleated cell counts per sample were estimated from amplification of reference gene primers within the assay. To quantify the absolute abundance of each unique TCRbeta CDR3 rearrangement, sequence reads were collapsed and filtered. For each sample, productive Simpson clonality was calculated as the square root of Simpson's diversity index over productive rearrangements. Imported from immuneACCESS, the table was reduced by TCRdb to in-frame sequences with V and J called. These copies leave out some clones; in studies compared against another copy, an unresolved V gene accounts for under half, and the cause of the remainder is not known. Clone size and the V and J calls come from that table; the DNA yielded D and trimming. Present in this sample are a few hundred thousand clones, 70% to 90% of which were seen just once. The ten largest clones capture under 15% of the sample.

Remarks on this clone: It lacks a known antigen. Base-call qualities are not available, and no considerably larger clone is one nucleotide away. At the DNA level, this CDR3 is encoded by other sequences in the same sample as well.

Summary of the overall study and its limitations: Clinical and demographic metadata were provided uncurated, with the amount varying by source and participant.

One collaborating source in Seattle enrolled patients during active infection and followed them longitudinally through the course of disease. The collaborating institutions used their own protocols to collect whole blood in K2EDTA tubes. Collaborator samples were shipped for TCRbeta analysis as frozen whole blood, isolated PBMCs, or DNA extracted from either sample type. The sequence is built from TRBV28 and TRBJ2-7; 7 middle bases align to TRBD1. The sequence derives from a woman aged 65 to 85 with COVID-19, enrolled during active disease. Input material: peripheral blood. The CDR3 reads as follows: CASSLGNRGPYEQYF. DNA sequence: TGTGCCAGCAGTTTGGGAAACAGGGGCCCCTACGAGCAGTACTTC.